This passage covers 10 T cell receptor beta chains from one sample sequenced in a study of CD8 T cells in Susac syndrome. After extraction with the RNeasy kit, 0.5 to 1 ug of the RNA was reverse transcribed using random hexamers. TCRdb re-analysed the immunoSEQ multiplex PCR reads in MiXCR, keeping a single row per CDR3 protein. The table records roughly 140,000 distinct CDR3 sequences, about 95% of them present only once. The sample consisted of CD4+ T cells from PBMCs. The receptors shown here come from a human donor with Susac syndrome.

The chain combines TRBV29-1 with TRBJ1-2; D is uncertain. The CDR3 contains 11 residues. Germline V gives CDR1 SQVTM, CDR2 ANQGSEA. Trimming took off 1 base at V and 8 bases at J, with 8 bases between the two ends. The CDR3 region has the DNA TGCAGCGTTGAAGGGATGGGAGGCTACACCTTC. Amino acids: CSVEGMGGYTF.

The CDR3 region is CASSLLGQSGQPQHF. For the CDR3, the DNA is TGCGCCAGCAGCTTGCTAGGACAGTCGGGACAGCCCCAGCATTTT. The chain combines TRBV5-1 with TRBJ1-5, with D tentatively TRBD1 (6 bases). Germline V gene sequence: CDR1 SGHRS, CDR2 YFSETQ. Trimming removed 1 base at V and 7 bases at J, with 15 bases between. The CDR3 sequence is 15 residues long.

This chain links TRBV5-1 with TRBJ2-7; 8 bases line up with TRBD1. Germline trimming cut 0 bases from V and 5 bases from J; bases unmatched to any gene: 7. Germline V gene lookup returns CDR1 SGHRS and CDR2 YFSETQ. This CDR3 comprises 15 residues. The CDR3 bases are TGCGCCAGCAGCTTGGTGAAAGGCAGGGGGCACGAGCAGTACTTC. This gives the protein CASSLVKGRGHEQYF.

This clonotype was counted a few times. The rearrangement uses TRBV20-1 and TRBJ1-5; no firm D call. Germline lookup yields CDR1 DFQATT and CDR2 SNEGSKA (reference sequence). The CDR3 runs to 13 residues. Deletions cut 0 bases from V and 0 bases from J, with 3 bases between. The CDR3 bases are TGCAGTGCTAGAGAGGATAGCAATCAGCCCCAGCATTTT. Amino acid sequence: CSAREDSNQPQHF.

The chain has TRBV4-3 and TRBJ2-1; D uncertain. The germline V and J ends were trimmed by 2 bases and 6 bases, with 11 bases remaining between them. CDR3 length: 14 amino acids. Germline CDR1 and CDR2: LGHNA and YSLEER. CDR3 nucleotides: TGCGCCAGCAGCCAAACCCCTCTCAGCAATGAGCAGTTCTTC. Amino acids: CASSQTPLSNEQFF.

V gene TRBV5-1 combines with J gene TRBJ2-1; TRBD2 matches at 10 bases. Germline CDR1 reads SGHRS; CDR2 reads YFSETQ. V trimming: 5 bases; J trimming: 8 bases; junction bases outside the gene matches: 7. This CDR3 comprises 14 residues. CDR3 loop: CASSTGLAIHEQFF. In DNA, the CDR3 is TGCGCCAGCAGTACGGGACTAGCGATCCATGAGCAGTTCTTC.

The rearrangement uses TRBV2 and TRBJ2-6, with unresolved D. V lost 7 bases and J lost 2, with 15 bases in between. The CDR3 loop spans 16 amino acids. The germline V gene has CDR1 SNHLY and CDR2 FYNNEI. The CDR3 DNA is TGTGCCAGCAAACACGGGCTTGGCGCTGGGGCCAACGTCCTGACTTTC. Amino acid sequence: CASKHGLGAGANVLTF.

Here the CDR3 DNA reads TGCAGTTCCTATCGGACAGGGGAAGCCAAAAACATTCAGTACTTC. Translating it yields CSSYRTGEAKNIQYF. The gene calls are TRBV20-1 and TRBJ2-4; 9 bases map to TRBD1. The germline gives CDR1 DFQATT, CDR2 SNEGSKA (reference sequence). The J segment lost 0 bases and the V segment lost 8 bases, leaving 8 bases of the junction unmatched. The CDR3 spans 15 residues.

V is TRBV24-1 and J is TRBJ1-5, with D unclear. Per germline, CDR1 KGHDR and CDR2 SFDVKD. CDR3 size: 13 residues. Trimming took off 7 bases at V and 2 bases at J, with 8 bases between the two ends. The CDR3 region has the DNA TGTGCCACCAGCCTTGGTGGCAATCAGCCCCAGCATTTT. Translated, it gives CATSLGGNQPQHF.

This clonotype was seen only once. The chain is built from TRBV5-1 and TRBJ1-6, with TRBD1 matching over 9 bases. Germline V gene lookup returns CDR1 SGHRS and CDR2 YFSETQ. The J segment lost 9 bases and the V segment lost 5 bases, leaving 6 bases of the junction unmatched. The CDR3 sequence is 14 residues long. CDR3 DNA: TGCGCCAGCAGACAGGGGGCGTCGACTTCACCCCTCCACTTT. Protein sequence: CASRQGASTSPLHF.